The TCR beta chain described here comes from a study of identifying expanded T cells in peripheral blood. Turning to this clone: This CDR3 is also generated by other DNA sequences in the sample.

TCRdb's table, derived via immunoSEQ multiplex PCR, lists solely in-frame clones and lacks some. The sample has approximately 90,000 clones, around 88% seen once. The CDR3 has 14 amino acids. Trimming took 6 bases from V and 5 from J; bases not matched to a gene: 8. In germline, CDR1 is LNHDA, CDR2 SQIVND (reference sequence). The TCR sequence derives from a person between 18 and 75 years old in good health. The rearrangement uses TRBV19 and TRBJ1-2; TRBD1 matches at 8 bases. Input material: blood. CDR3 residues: CASRDGQGGYGYTF. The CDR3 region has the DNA TGTGCCAGTAGGGATGGACAGGGAGGTTATGGCTACACCTTC.